The sample holds one count of the clone carrying this T cell receptor (beta chain). Its antigen is unknown. In germline, CDR1 is MDHEN, CDR2 SYDVKM. The CDR3 is made up of 14 amino acids. V shed 6 bases, J shed 7 bases, and the junction held 8 bases outside the gene matches. The donors comprised healthy bone marrow donors. The study ran its PCR with 60 Vbeta and 13 Jbeta primers. The assay was immunoSEQ multiplex PCR, and TCRdb's table has in-frame clones only and misses some. Among over 85,000 clones listed, 76% were seen once. The record originates from a study of cytomegalovirus exposure and HLA in healthy donors. Study-wide findings and caveats: Information on immune exposure was restricted to one variable (CMV serostatus).

The J gene is TRBJ2-3, the V gene TRBV28, with 9 positions matching TRBD1. The source material was PBMCs. The clonotype comes from a man aged 30 to 39 in good health and CMV-seropositive. Here the CDR3 DNA reads TGTGCCAGCAGGCCGGGACAGGGAGGTTATACGCAGTATTTT. This sequence encodes CASRPGQGGYTQYF.